Listed below are T cell receptor beta chains from one sample, sequenced in a study of blood T cells in healthy people across ages. One entry per CDR3 protein, called by TCRdb with MiXCR from the 5' RACE reads. In the table there are roughly 1 million distinct CDR3 sequences, under 30% of which are singletons. These data also formed part of another study, on T cells of mothers and their children.

Sequencing was performed on blood. These receptors were obtained from a girl aged 2 to 9 in good health. Each CDR3 is given with its conserved first and last residue. D genes are given only for firm matches. Size is stated for part of the rows, as once, few or many counts, or as a class when the clone is expanded.

TRBV12-3/TRBV12-4,.,.,TRBJ1-6,TGTGCCAGCAGTTTAATCGGGGGCATGTCACCCCTCCACTTT,CASSLIGGMSPLHF
TRBV15,few,.,TRBJ2-7,TGTGCCACCAGTCTGACCCCCAGGGTATCCGAGCAGTACTTC,CATSLTPRVSEQYF
TRBV5-1,.,TRBD2,TRBJ2-3,TGCGCCAGCAGCTTGGATGTAGCGGGAGGGACAGATACGCAGTATTTT,CASSLDVAGGTDTQYF
TRBV29-1,few,TRBD2,TRBJ2-5,TGCAGCGTCGCTCTAGCGGCACAAGAGACCCAGTACTTC,CSVALAAQETQYF
TRBV9,many,.,TRBJ2-1,TGTGCCAGCAGCGTAGTTGGGGGCTCCTACAATGAGCAGTTCTTC,CASSVVGGSYNEQFF
TRBV25-1,.,.,TRBJ2-7,TGTGCCAGCAGTGGCGGCACAGAGACCTACGAGCAGTACTTC,CASSGGTETYEQYF
TRBV20-1,few,.,TRBJ1-4,TGCAGTGCTAGAGAAATCGGTGCTAATGAAAAACTGTTTTTT,CSAREIGANEKLFF
TRBV20-1,.,TRBD2,TRBJ2-5,TGCAGTGCTTCCCCCGGGACTAGCAAGACCCAGTACTTC,CSASPGTSKTQYF
TRBV7-3,few,.,TRBJ2-6,TGTGCCAGCAGCTTGGGTCAGGGAAACTCTGGGGCCAACGTCCTGACTTTC,CASSLGQGNSGANVLTF
TRBV25-1,.,.,TRBJ2-3,TGTGCCAGCAGTGAAGGTGGACAGAGACGCACAGATACGCAGTATTTT,CASSEGGQRRTDTQYF
TRBV7-3,.,.,TRBJ2-7,TGTGCCAGCAGCTTAAATATAGGGAGTAGCTACGAGCAGTACTTC,CASSLNIGSSYEQYF
TRBV7-8,many,.,TRBJ1-1,TGTGCCAGCAGCCCTGTCGTCACTGAAGCTTTCTTT,CASSPVVTEAFF
TRBV7-3,.,.,TRBJ2-7,TGTGCCAACAGCCGGCGGACTGGCTACGAGCAGTACTTC,CANSRRTGYEQYF
TRBV5-1,.,.,TRBJ2-4,TGCGCCAGCAGCTTGGGACAGGCCCTAAACATTCAGTACTTC,CASSLGQALNIQYF
TRBV9,few,.,TRBJ2-7,TGTGCCAGCAGCGTAGGGGGAGAAGGATACGAGCAGTACTTC,CASSVGGEGYEQYF
TRBV28,.,TRBD1,TRBJ2-7,TGTGCCAGCAGTTGGACAGGGGAGACTAACGAGCAGTACTTC,CASSWTGETNEQYF
TRBV4-1,few,.,TRBJ2-4,TGCGCCAGCAGCCAAGATGACATAGCCAAAAACATTCAGTACTTC,CASSQDDIAKNIQYF
TRBV2,.,.,TRBJ2-6,TGTGCCAGCAGTCTGGGATTAGCTGGGGCCAACGTCCTGACTTTC,CASSLGLAGANVLTF
TRBV4-2,.,TRBD2,TRBJ2-3,TGTGCCAGCAGCCTCACTCCACTAGCGGGAGAAGAAGATACGCGGTATTTT,CASSLTPLAGEEDTRYF